These T cell receptor beta chains were read from a single sample in a study of cytomegalovirus exposure and HLA in healthy donors. Profiled with immunoSEQ multiplex PCR; TCRdb holds only in-frame clones, not every one. The sample has 130,000 to 150,000 clones; 60% to 85% are singletons. Sequenced input: PBMCs. These receptors were obtained from a man aged 35 to 55 in good health and CMV-seropositive. CDR3s include the opening cysteine and the closing phenylalanine or tryptophan. D genes are given only for firm matches. Size is stated for part of the rows, as once, few or many counts, or as a class when the clone is expanded.

size	V	J	D	CDR3	DNA
.	TRBV4-3	TRBJ2-1	.	CASSFWPGDVADEQFF	TGCGCCAGCAGCTTCTGGCCGGGGGACGTTGCAGATGAGCAGTTCTTC
.	TRBV7-8	TRBJ2-1	TRBD2	CASSLGLAGDEQFF	TGTGCCAGCAGCTTAGGACTAGCGGGCGATGAGCAGTTCTTC
few	TRBV10-3	TRBJ1-1	.	CAIQGGGMNTEAFF	TGTGCCATACAGGGTGGGGGCATGAACACTGAAGCTTTCTTT
.	TRBV5-4	TRBJ1-1	TRBD1	CASRGQGRIMNTEAFF	TGTGCCAGCAGGGGACAGGGACGGATCATGAACACTGAAGCTTTCTTT
few	TRBV5-6	TRBJ1-5	TRBD1	CASSYFSGTVYNQPQHF	TGTGCCAGCAGCTATTTTAGCGGGACAGTTTACAATCAGCCCCAGCATTTT
.	TRBV28	TRBJ1-5	.	CASSLGGPSNQPQHF	TGTGCCAGCAGTTTGGGAGGCCCGAGTAATCAGCCCCAGCATTTT
once	TRBV6-1	TRBJ2-1	.	CASSRAGAYYNEQFF	TGTGCCAGCAGTCGAGCGGGCGCCTACTACAATGAGCAGTTCTTC
.	TRBV19	TRBJ1-5	TRBD1	CASSMGQGVRNQPQHF	TGTGCCAGTAGTATGGGACAGGGGGTTCGGAATCAGCCCCAGCATTTT
.	TRBV30	TRBJ1-1	TRBD1	CAWTGTGKRELEAFF	TGTGCCTGGACCGGGACAGGGAAGAGAGAACTTGAAGCTTTCTTT
.	TRBV7-9	TRBJ1-2	.	CASQGPNYGYTF	TGTGCCAGCCAGGGCCCTAACTATGGCTACACCTTC
.	TRBV7-9	TRBJ2-7	TRBD1	CASSLGDRGSYEQYF	TGTGCCAGCAGCTTAGGGGACAGGGGGTCCTACGAGCAGTACTTC
few	TRBV7-9	TRBJ2-7	.	CASSLAQGHEQYF	TGTGCCAGCAGCTTAGCACAGGGTCACGAGCAGTACTTC
.	TRBV7-9	TRBJ2-5	.	CASSGLIETQYF	TGTGCCAGCAGCGGGCTCATAGAGACCCAGTACTTC